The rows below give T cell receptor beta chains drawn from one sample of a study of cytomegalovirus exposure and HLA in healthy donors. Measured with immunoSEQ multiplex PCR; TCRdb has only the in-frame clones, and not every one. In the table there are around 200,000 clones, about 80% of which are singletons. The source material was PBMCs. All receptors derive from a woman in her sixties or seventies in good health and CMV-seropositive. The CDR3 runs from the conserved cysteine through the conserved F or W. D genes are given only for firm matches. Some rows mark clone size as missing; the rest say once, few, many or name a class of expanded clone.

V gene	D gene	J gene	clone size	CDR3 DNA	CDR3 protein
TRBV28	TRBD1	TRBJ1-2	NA	TGTGCCAGCAGGAGTTCGGGACAGGTCTATGGCTACACCTTC	CASRSSGQVYGYTF
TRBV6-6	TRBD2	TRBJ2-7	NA	TGTGCCAGCAGTTACTCGGAGGGGAGGGGTTTCTACGAGCAGTACTTC	CASSYSEGRGFYEQYF
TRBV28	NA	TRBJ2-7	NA	TGTGCCAGCAGTCCGCCTCGACTAGAAGTCTACGAGCAGTACTTC	CASSPPRLEVYEQYF
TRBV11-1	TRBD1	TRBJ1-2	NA	TGTGCCAGCAGCTCCAGGGGGAACCCCTCTTATGGCTACACCTTC	CASSSRGNPSYGYTF
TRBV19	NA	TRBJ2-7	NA	TGTGCCAGTAGTATAGATATGGCCGCCCCCTCCTACGAGCAGTACTTC	CASSIDMAAPSYEQYF
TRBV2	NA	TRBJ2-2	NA	TGTGCCAGCAGTGAGGGGGCGGCCCCCGGGGAGCTGTTTTTT	CASSEGAAPGELFF
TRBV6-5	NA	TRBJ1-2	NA	TGTGCCAGCAGTTACGGGGCGCTGGGGGCGCGAAGTGGCTACACCTTC	CASSYGALGARSGYTF
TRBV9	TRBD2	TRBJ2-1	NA	TGTGCCAGCAGCCCATCGGGACTAGCGGGAAATGAGCAGTTCTTC	CASSPSGLAGNEQFF
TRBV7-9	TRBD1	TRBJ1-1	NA	TGTGCCAGCAGCCAGGACAGGGGGCGTTTGAACACTGAAGCTTTCTTT	CASSQDRGRLNTEAFF
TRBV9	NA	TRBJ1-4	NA	TGTGCCAGCAGCCCGCGAGACACAAGCTCTAATGAAAAACTGTTTTTT	CASSPRDTSSNEKLFF
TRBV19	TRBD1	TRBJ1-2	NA	TGTGCCAGTAGCCAGGACAGGCAGGGGAACTATGGCTACACCTTC	CASSQDRQGNYGYTF
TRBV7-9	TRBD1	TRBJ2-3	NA	TGTGCCAGCAGCTCTCCCCCCGGACAGGGTTTCGGCACAGATACGCAGTATTTT	CASSSPPGQGFGTDTQYF
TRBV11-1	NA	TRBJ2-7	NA	TGTGCCAGCAGCCGCTCCCCGGACTCCATCGACGAGCAGTACTTC	CASSRSPDSIDEQYF
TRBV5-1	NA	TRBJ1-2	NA	TGCGCCAGCAGCTTGGACAGGGCGAACTATGGCTACACCTTC	CASSLDRANYGYTF
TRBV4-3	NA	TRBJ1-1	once	TGCGCCAGCAGCCAAGATAGAATAGCTATTCTGAACACTGAAGCTTTCTTT	CASSQDRIAILNTEAFF
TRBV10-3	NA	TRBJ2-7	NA	TGTGCCATCGGCCAGCTGGAGAGGAACGAGCAGTACTTC	CAIGQLERNEQYF
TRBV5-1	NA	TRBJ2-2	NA	TGCGCCAGCAGCCTCGGGACAAAGACCGGTAGGGAGCTGTTTTTT	CASSLGTKTGRELFF
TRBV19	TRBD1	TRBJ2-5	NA	TGTGCCAGTAGTTCAGGGGGTACCAGACAAGAGACCCAGTACTTC	CASSSGGTRQETQYF
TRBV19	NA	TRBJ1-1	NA	TGTGCCAGTAGTATTAGCGGGTCGGGGCGGAACACTGAAGCTTTCTTT	CASSISGSGRNTEAFF
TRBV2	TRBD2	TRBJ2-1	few	TGTGCCAGCAGTAGCGGGGGGAACAATGAGCAGTTCTTC	CASSSGGNNEQFF
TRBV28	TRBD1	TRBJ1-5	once	TGTGCCAGCAGCTGGGGACAGACTTTTAATCAGCCCCAGCATTTT	CASSWGQTFNQPQHF
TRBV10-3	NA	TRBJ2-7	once	TGTGCCATCAGGGGACTGAGCTCCTACGAGCAGTACTTC	CAIRGLSSYEQYF
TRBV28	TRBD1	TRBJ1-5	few	TGTGCCAGCAAAGGGTCCGTGACAGGGGTCAATCAGCCCCAGCATTTT	CASKGSVTGVNQPQHF
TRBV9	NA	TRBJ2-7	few	TGTGCCAGCAGCGTAGGTGGGGGCCGATCCTACGAGCAGTACTTC	CASSVGGGRSYEQYF
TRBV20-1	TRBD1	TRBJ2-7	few	TGCAGTGCTCGACAGGGGGTAGGGGAGTACTTC	CSARQGVGEYF